This T cell receptor beta chain was found in a study of blood T cell repertoires in COVID-19. Study-wide background: Samples taken during acute and convalescent COVID-19 were collected in the United States, Italy and Spain. The cDNA or gDNA used as material had been derived from T cells, B-cell-depleted T cells, or PBMCs.

How the authors handled the data: Cell counts per sample came from amplifying reference gene primers. The repertoire was sequenced with immunoSEQ multiplex PCR; TCRdb's copy has only in-frame clones and lacks some. That table is the source of V, J and clone size, and D and trimming were worked out from the DNA. Of roughly 220,000 clones listed, 84% are singletons. Trimming stripped 8 bases from V and 8 bases from J, with 18 bases between. The germline V gene has CDR1 MDHEN and CDR2 SYDVKM. The CDR3 consists of 14 residues. The specimen sequenced was peripheral blood. The chain employs TRBV28 and TRBJ1-4, with no clear D. The sequence derives from a woman aged 55 to 70 with acute or convalescent COVID-19. CDR3 loop: CASQRAGGREKLFF. The CDR3 DNA follows: TGTGCCAGCCAACGAGCGGGAGGGAGGGAAAAACTGTTTTTT.